The source of this TCR beta chain is a study of blood T cell repertoires in COVID-19. Background on the study: The cDNA or gDNA used as material had been derived from T cells, B-cell-depleted T cells, or PBMCs.

In the authors' workflow: Quantification of nucleated cells was approximated via reference gene primer amplification. Clones were read by immunoSEQ multiplex PCR, and TCRdb kept only the in-frame ones, dropping some. V, J and clone size were drawn from that table, and D and trimming were deduced from the DNA. The data contain tens of thousands of clones, 80% to 90% of them singletons. V was cut by 5 bases and J by 1 base, with 12 bases left in between. The CDR3 is 16 amino acids. The germline V gene has CDR1 LNHNV and CDR2 YYDKDF (reference sequence). The sample comprised peripheral blood. J is TRBJ2-6 and V is TRBV15; D is undetermined. The receptor was isolated from a woman aged 40 to 49 with acute or convalescent COVID-19. The CDR3 DNA is TGTGCCACCAGCCCCCGCCCAACATCTGGGGCCAACGTCCTGACTTTC. Protein product: CATSPRPTSGANVLTF.